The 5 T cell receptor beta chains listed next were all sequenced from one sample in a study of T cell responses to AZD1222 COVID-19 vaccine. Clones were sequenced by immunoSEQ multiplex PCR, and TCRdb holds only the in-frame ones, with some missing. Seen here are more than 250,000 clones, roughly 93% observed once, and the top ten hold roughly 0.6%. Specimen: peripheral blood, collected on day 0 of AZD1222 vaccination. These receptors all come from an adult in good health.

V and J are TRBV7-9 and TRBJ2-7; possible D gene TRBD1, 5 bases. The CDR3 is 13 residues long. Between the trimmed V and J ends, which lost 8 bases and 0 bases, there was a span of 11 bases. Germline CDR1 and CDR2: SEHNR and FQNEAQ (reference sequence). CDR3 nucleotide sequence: TGTGCCAGCGCCCCCGACAGCTCCTACGAGCAGTACTTC. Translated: CASAPDSSYEQYF.

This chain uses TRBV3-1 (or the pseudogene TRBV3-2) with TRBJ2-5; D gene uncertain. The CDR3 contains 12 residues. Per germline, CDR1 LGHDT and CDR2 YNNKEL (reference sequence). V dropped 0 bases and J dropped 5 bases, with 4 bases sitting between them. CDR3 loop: CASSQDRETQYF. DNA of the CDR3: TGTGCCAGCAGCCAAGATAGGGAGACCCAGTACTTC.

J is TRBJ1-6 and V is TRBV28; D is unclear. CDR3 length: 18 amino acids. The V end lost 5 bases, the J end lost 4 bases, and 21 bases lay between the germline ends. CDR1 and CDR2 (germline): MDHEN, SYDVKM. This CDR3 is CASSPSQAASFYNSPLHF. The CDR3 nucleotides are TGTGCCAGCAGTCCAAGTCAGGCCGCCTCCTTTTATAATTCACCCCTCCACTTT. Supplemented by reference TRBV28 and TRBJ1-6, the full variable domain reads DVKVTQSSRYLVKRTGEKVFLECVQDMDHENMFWYRQDPGLGLRLIYFSYDVKMKEKGDIPEGYSVSREKKERFSLILESASTNQTSMYLCASSPSQAASFYNSPLHFGNGTRLTVT.

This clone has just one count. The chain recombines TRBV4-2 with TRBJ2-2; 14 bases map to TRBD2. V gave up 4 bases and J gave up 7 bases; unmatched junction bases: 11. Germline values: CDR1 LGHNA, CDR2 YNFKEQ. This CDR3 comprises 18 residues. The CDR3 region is CASSPSTTSGGAFGELFF. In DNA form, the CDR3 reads TGTGCCAGCAGCCCCTCTACGACTAGCGGGGGGGCCTTCGGGGAGCTGTTTTTT.

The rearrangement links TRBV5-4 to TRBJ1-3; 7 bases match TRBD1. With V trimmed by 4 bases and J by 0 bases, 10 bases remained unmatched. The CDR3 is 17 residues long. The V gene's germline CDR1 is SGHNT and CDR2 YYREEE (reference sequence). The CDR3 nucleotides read TGTGCCAGCAGCGGAAGTCTCCAGGGGGTCTCTGGAAACACCATATATTTT. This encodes CASSGSLQGVSGNTIYF.